This TCR beta chain stems from a study of blood T cell repertoires in COVID-19. Study information: Samples representing acute and convalescent COVID-19 were sourced from the United States, Italy and Spain. Sample material is recorded as cDNA or gDNA derived from T cells, B-cell-depleted T cells, or PBMCs.

How the authors handled the data: By means of reference gene primer amplification, nucleated cell counts were estimated. Some clones are missing from TCRdb's copy, which holds only in-frame ones; the method was immunoSEQ multiplex PCR. The V and J calls and clone size were taken over from that table, and D and trimming were inferred from the DNA. The sample lists about 180,000 clones; about 89% were seen once. The sequence was collected from a man aged 18-30 years who had recovered from COVID-19. The sequenced sample consisted of peripheral blood.

CDR3 coding DNA: TGTGCCAGCAGTTCGGACTTTCCAACTAATGAAAAACTGTTTTTT. Its translation is CASSSDFPTNEKLFF. The V call is TRBV6-5, the J call TRBJ1-4; D ambiguous. The germline gives CDR1 MNHEY, CDR2 SVGAGI. Trimming stripped 4 bases from V and 0 bases from J, with 9 bases between. The CDR3 has 15 residues.